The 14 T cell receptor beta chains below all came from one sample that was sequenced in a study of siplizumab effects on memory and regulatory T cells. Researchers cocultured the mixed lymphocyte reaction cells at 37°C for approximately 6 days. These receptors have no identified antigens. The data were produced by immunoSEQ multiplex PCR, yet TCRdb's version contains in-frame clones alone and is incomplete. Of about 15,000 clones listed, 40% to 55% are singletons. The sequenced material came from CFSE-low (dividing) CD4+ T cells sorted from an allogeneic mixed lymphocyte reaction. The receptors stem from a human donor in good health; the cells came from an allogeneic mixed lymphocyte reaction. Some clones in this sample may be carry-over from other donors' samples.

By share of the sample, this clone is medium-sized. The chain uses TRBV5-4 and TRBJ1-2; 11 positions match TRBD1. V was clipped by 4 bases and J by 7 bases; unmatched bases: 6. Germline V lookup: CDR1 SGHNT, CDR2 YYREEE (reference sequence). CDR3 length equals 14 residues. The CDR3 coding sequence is TGTGCCAGCAGCATGGGACAGGGGGGACTTGGCTACACCTTC. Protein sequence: CASSMGQGGLGYTF.

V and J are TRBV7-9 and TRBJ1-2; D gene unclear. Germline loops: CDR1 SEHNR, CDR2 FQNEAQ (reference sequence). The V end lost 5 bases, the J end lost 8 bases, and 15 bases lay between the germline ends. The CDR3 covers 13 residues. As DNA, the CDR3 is TGTGCCAGCAGCCTCGAAATACTGCCGGGCTACACCTTC. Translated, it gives CASSLEILPGYTF.

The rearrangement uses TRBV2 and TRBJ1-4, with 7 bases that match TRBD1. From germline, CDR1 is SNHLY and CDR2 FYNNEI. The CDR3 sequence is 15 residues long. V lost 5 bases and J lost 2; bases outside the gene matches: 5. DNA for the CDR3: TGTGCCAGCAGTCTACAGACAGGGACTAATGAAAAACTGTTTTTT. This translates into CASSLQTGTNEKLFF.

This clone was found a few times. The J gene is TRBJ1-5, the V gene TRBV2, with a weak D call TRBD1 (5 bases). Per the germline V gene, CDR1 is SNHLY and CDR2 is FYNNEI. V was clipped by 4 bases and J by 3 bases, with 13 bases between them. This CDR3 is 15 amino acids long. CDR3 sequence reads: CASSARGGINQPQHF. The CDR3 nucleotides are TGTGCCAGCAGTGCAAGGGGAGGGATCAATCAGCCCCAGCATTTT.

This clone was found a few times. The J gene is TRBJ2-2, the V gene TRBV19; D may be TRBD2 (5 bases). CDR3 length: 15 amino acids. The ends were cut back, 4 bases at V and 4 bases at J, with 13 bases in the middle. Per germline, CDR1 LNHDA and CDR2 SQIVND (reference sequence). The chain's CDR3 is CASSKASGPTGELFF. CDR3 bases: TGTGCCAGTAGTAAGGCGAGCGGCCCCACCGGGGAGCTGTTTTTT. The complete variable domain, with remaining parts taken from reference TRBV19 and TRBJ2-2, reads DGGITQSPKYLFRKEGQNVTLSCEQNLNHDAMYWYRQDPGQGLRLIYYSQIVNDFQKGDIAEGYSVSREKKESFPLTVTSAQKNPTAFYLCASSKASGPTGELFFGEGSRLTVL.

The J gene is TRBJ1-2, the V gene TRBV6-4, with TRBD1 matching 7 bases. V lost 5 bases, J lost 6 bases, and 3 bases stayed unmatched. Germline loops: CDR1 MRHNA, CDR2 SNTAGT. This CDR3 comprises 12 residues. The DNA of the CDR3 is TGTGCCAGCAGTTCCCAGGGGGATGGCTACACCTTC. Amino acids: CASSSQGDGYTF.

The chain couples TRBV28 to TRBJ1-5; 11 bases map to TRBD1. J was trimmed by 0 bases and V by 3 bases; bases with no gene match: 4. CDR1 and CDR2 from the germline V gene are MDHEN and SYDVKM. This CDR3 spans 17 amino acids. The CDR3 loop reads CASSLGQGGYSNQPQHF. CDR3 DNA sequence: TGTGCCAGCAGTTTGGGACAGGGGGGGTATAGCAATCAGCCCCAGCATTTT. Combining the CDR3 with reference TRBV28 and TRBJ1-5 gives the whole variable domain DVKVTQSSRYLVKRTGEKVFLECVQDMDHENMFWYRQDPGLGLRLIYFSYDVKMKEKGDIPEGYSVSREKKERFSLILESASTNQTSMYLCASSLGQGGYSNQPQHFGDGTRLSIL.

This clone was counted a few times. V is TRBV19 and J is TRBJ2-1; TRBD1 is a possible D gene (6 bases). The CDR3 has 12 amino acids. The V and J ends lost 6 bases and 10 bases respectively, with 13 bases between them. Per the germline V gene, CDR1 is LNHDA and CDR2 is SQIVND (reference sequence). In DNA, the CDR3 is TGTGCCAGTAGCAGGGGACCATCCGAGCAGTTCTTC. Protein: CASSRGPSEQFF.

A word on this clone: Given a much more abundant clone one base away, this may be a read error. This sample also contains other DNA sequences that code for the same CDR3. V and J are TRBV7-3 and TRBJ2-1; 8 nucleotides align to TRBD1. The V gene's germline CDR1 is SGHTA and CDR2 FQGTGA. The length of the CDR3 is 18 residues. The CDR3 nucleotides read TGTGCCAGTAGCTCTTTCCCCGGGACAGGTGACTCCTACAATGAGCAGTTCTTC. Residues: CASSSFPGTGDSYNEQFF. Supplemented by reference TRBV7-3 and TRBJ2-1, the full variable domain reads GAGVSQTPSNKVTEKGKYVELRCDPISGHTALYWYRQSLGQGPEFLIYFQGTGAADDSGLPNDRFFAVRPEGSVSTLKIQRTERGDSAVYLCASSSFPGTGDSYNEQFFGPGTRLTVL.

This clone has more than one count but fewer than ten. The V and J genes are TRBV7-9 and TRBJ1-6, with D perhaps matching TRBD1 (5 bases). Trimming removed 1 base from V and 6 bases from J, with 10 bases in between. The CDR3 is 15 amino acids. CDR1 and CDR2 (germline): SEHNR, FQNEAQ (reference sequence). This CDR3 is CASSLVTGGNSPLHF. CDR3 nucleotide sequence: TGTGCCAGCAGCTTAGTTACCGGGGGTAATTCACCCCTCCACTTT.

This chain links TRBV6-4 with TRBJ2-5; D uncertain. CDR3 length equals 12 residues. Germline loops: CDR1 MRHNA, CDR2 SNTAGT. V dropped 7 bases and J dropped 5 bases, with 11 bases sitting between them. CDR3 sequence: CASNRARETQYF. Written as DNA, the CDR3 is TGTGCCAGCAATCGGGCGAGGGAGACCCAGTACTTC.

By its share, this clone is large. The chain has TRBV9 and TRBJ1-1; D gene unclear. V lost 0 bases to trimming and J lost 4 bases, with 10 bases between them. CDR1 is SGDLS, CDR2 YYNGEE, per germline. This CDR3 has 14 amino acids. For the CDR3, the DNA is TGTGCCAGCAGCGTAGCGGAAGGGAGCACTGAAGCTTTCTTT. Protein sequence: CASSVAEGSTEAFF.

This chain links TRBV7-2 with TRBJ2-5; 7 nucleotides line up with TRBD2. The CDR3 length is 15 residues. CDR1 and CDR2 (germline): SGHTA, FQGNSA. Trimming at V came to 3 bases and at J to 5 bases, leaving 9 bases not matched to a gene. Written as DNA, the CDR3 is TGTGCCAGCAGCTTCGGCGGGAGAGAGGAGGAGACCCAGTACTTC. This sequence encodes CASSFGGREEETQYF.

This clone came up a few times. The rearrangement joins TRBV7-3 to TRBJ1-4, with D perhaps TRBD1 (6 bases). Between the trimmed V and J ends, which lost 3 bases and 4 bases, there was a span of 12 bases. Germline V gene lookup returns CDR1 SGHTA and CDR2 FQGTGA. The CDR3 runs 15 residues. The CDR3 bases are TGTGCCAGCAGCTTGACCGGGACACTTAATGAAAAACTGTTTTTT. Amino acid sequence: CASSLTGTLNEKLFF.